The rows below give T cell receptor beta chains drawn from one sample of a study of blood T cell repertoires in COVID-19. Profiled with immunoSEQ multiplex PCR; TCRdb holds only in-frame clones, not every one. This table holds about 400,000 clones, more than 75% found once. The specimen was PBMCs or T cells enriched from blood (not recorded which). These receptors were obtained from a woman aged 25 to 45 who had recovered from COVID-19. Each CDR3 is given with its conserved first and last residue. The order of the fields is D gene, J gene, clone size, V gene, CDR3 protein, CDR3 DNA. A D gene is named only where the DNA matches it firmly. Size values are once, few and many counts, or a class for expanded clones, and some rows have none.

d_call: -
j_call: TRBJ2-2
clone_size: -
v_call: TRBV28
cdr3_aa: CASSLRQALNTGELFF
cdr3_nt: TGTGCCAGCAGTTTACGGCAGGCCTTGAACACCGGGGAGCTGTTTTTT

d_call: -
j_call: TRBJ2-3
clone_size: -
v_call: TRBV5-1
cdr3_aa: CASSLEGQPSTDTQYF
cdr3_nt: TGCGCCAGCAGCTTGGAAGGACAGCCTAGCACAGATACGCAGTATTTT

d_call: TRBD1
j_call: TRBJ2-3
clone_size: few
v_call: TRBV7-9
cdr3_aa: CASSPPQGGFGYTQYF
cdr3_nt: TGTGCCAGCAGCCCACCACAGGGGGGCTTCGGATATACGCAGTATTTT

d_call: TRBD1
j_call: TRBJ1-1
clone_size: -
v_call: TRBV28
cdr3_aa: CASRTGEAFF
cdr3_nt: TGTGCCAGCAGGACAGGGGAGGCTTTCTTT

d_call: TRBD1
j_call: TRBJ2-4
clone_size: -
v_call: TRBV30
cdr3_aa: CAWRGTEANKNIQYF
cdr3_nt: TGTGCCTGGAGAGGGACAGAGGCAAACAAAAACATTCAGTACTTC

d_call: -
j_call: TRBJ2-1
clone_size: -
v_call: TRBV5-5
cdr3_aa: CASSLLFEQFF
cdr3_nt: TGTGCCAGCAGCCTTCTTTTTGAGCAGTTCTTC

d_call: -
j_call: TRBJ2-1
clone_size: -
v_call: TRBV18
cdr3_aa: CASSPRGVADREQFF
cdr3_nt: TGTGCCAGCTCACCACGGGGGGTGGCTGACCGAGAGCAGTTCTTC

d_call: TRBD1
j_call: TRBJ1-6
clone_size: few
v_call: TRBV2
cdr3_aa: CASSLRDREMGPLHF
cdr3_nt: TGTGCCAGCAGTCTCCGGGACAGGGAGATGGGTCCCCTCCACTTT

d_call: TRBD1
j_call: TRBJ1-1
clone_size: -
v_call: TRBV7-2
cdr3_aa: CASSLAPGGNTEAFF
cdr3_nt: TGTGCCAGCAGCTTAGCCCCAGGGGGAAACACTGAAGCTTTCTTT

d_call: TRBD1
j_call: TRBJ2-3
clone_size: -
v_call: TRBV28
cdr3_aa: CASSLWGQPDTQYF
cdr3_nt: TGTGCCAGCAGTTTATGGGGACAGCCAGATACGCAGTATTTT

d_call: -
j_call: TRBJ2-7
clone_size: -
v_call: TRBV11-2
cdr3_aa: CASSPLNRASGVYEQYF
cdr3_nt: TGTGCCAGCAGCCCACTAAACAGGGCTAGTGGGGTTTACGAGCAGTACTTC

d_call: TRBD1
j_call: TRBJ1-5
clone_size: -
v_call: TRBV6-5
cdr3_aa: CASRSRGLGNQPQHF
cdr3_nt: TGTGCCAGCAGATCGAGGGGGCTTGGAAATCAGCCCCAGCATTTT

d_call: -
j_call: TRBJ1-2
clone_size: -
v_call: TRBV19
cdr3_aa: CASSIEGVNGYTF
cdr3_nt: TGTGCCAGTAGTATCGAGGGGGTTAATGGCTACACCTTC

d_call: -
j_call: TRBJ2-3
clone_size: once
v_call: TRBV28
cdr3_aa: CASSLRDTQYF
cdr3_nt: TGTGCCAGCAGTTTGCGAGATACGCAGTATTTT

d_call: TRBD1
j_call: TRBJ2-6
clone_size: -
v_call: TRBV7-9
cdr3_aa: CASSSPGTGGSSGANVLTF
cdr3_nt: TGTGCCAGCAGCTCCCCAGGGACAGGGGGATCCTCTGGGGCCAACGTCCTGACTTTC

d_call: TRBD1
j_call: TRBJ1-1
clone_size: -
v_call: TRBV5-6
cdr3_aa: CASSPGTGPKLGTEAFF
cdr3_nt: TGTGCCAGCAGCCCCGGGACAGGACCTAAGTTAGGAACTGAAGCTTTCTTT

d_call: -
j_call: TRBJ2-7
clone_size: -
v_call: TRBV28
cdr3_aa: CASSPVGLDEQYF
cdr3_nt: TGTGCCAGCAGCCCCGTGGGCCTGGACGAGCAGTACTTC

d_call: -
j_call: TRBJ2-3
clone_size: -
v_call: TRBV6-5
cdr3_aa: CASSVGLSTDTQYF
cdr3_nt: TGTGCCAGCAGCGTGGGGCTGAGCACAGATACGCAGTATTTT

d_call: -
j_call: TRBJ1-2
clone_size: -
v_call: TRBV28
cdr3_aa: CASSQGGYGYTF
cdr3_nt: TGTGCCAGCAGCCAGGGAGGCTATGGCTACACCTTC

d_call: -
j_call: TRBJ1-2
clone_size: -
v_call: TRBV6-5
cdr3_aa: CASSYGQGSYGYTF
cdr3_nt: TGTGCCAGCAGTTACGGGCAGGGTAGCTATGGCTACACCTTC

d_call: -
j_call: TRBJ1-6
clone_size: -
v_call: TRBV5-1
cdr3_aa: CASSLGQSLFNNSPLHF
cdr3_nt: TGCGCCAGCAGCTTGGGACAGAGCCTATTCAATAATTCACCCCTCCACTTT

d_call: TRBD2
j_call: TRBJ2-1
clone_size: -
v_call: TRBV4-1
cdr3_aa: CASSQVLGLAGGGNEQFF
cdr3_nt: TGCGCCAGCAGCCAAGTATTGGGGCTGGCGGGGGGAGGGAATGAGCAGTTCTTC

d_call: -
j_call: TRBJ1-1
clone_size: once
v_call: TRBV18
cdr3_aa: CASSPPGQGPGTEAFF
cdr3_nt: TGTGCCAGCTCACCCCCCGGACAAGGGCCAGGCACTGAAGCTTTCTTT